This T cell receptor (beta chain) originates from a study of T-cell memory formation after mild COVID-19 (TCRdb year 2021). For the wider study: Most TCR sequence clusters were specific to one of the two donors. Longitudinal TCRalpha and TCRbeta repertoire sequencing tracked T-cell clones expanding and contracting after mild COVID-19 in a couple of donors. The cohort was made up of two young adult volunteers, one female and one male, who were previously healthy.

This clonotype has a handful of counts. The clone's antigen remains unknown. No much larger clone is present one base from it, and per-base qualities are unavailable. Ficoll-Paque density gradient centrifugation was the method used to isolate PBMCs. Summary of the overall study and its limitations: The detection of some responding clones in pre-infection memory suggests that pre-existing cross-reactive memory T cells joined the SARS-CoV-2 response. Clones that contracted from day 15 to 85 showed balanced CD4/CD8 phenotypes, whereas a second wave of clones that expanded from day 15 to 37 leaned towards CD4+. Whether the second-wave clones peaking on day 37 were SARS-CoV-2 specific was not confirmed. Contracting CD4+ clones were located mainly in the CM and EM memory subsets, whereas CD8+ clones were found to be enriched in EMRA. Only a couple of mild cases were covered in the study, and larger cohorts including severe cases with pre-infection samples were considered necessary.

Instrument used: Illumina NovaSeq 6000. Using 5'RACE with constant-segment primers, TCRalpha and TCRbeta cDNA libraries were constructed, with sample barcodes and unique molecular identifiers added in the process. Trizol reagent was used to extract RNA from every sample. Amplification of the libraries took two PCR steps, and the second step added a second sample barcode plus Illumina TruSeq adapters. Libraries were sequenced on an Illumina NovaSeq with 2 x 150 bp paired-end reads. Processing in the source paper ran as follows. The reads were demultiplexed and collapsed into UMI-guided consensus sequences using migec v1.2.7. Using mixcr v2.1.11, UMI consensuses were aligned to TRA and TRB V and J templates and then assembled into clonotypes. A clonotype was counted as expanded or contracted only when both edgeR and NoisET called the clonotype significant, with the noise models trained on biological replicates. For edgeR calls, a false discovery rate-adjusted p below 0.01 and a log2 fold-change threshold of 1 were applied. PCA with hierarchical clustering of max-normalized trajectories of the 1000 most abundant clonotypes was used as exploratory dynamics analysis. Each responding clone was given a CD4 or CD8 phenotype based on the CD4+ and CD8+ repertoires, which had been sequenced separately. Using fastp trimming at Q25 and MiXCR clonotype assembly, TCRdb reanalyzed the public sequencing data and kept in-frame beta chains. Each entry is one CDR3 protein sequence, shown with its most common DNA and genes. It is TCRdb's table, rather than the study itself, that gives the V and J calls and clone size. The sample table contains 190,000 or so distinct CDR3 sequences; only one count was recorded for roughly a fifth of them. The ten top clones hold 20% to 25% of the sample.

The clonotype was recovered from an adult woman who had mild COVID-19 (a few samples of this study predate the infection). The sample titles of this study are shuffled in the database, so cell type and time point are left out; the donor was told from shared clones. Sequencing input: PBMCs or a T cell subset sorted from them (not recorded which).

DNA sequence: TGTGCCAGTACGCGTCAAAACTATGGCTACACCTTC. Its coded protein is CASTRQNYGYTF. This receptor chain uses TRBV19 and TRBJ1-2; the D gene cannot be resolved reliably. The CDR3 runs 12 amino acids, cysteine and phenylalanine included. Only the CDR3 DNA stays, 36 bases, in frame from base 1. Trimming costs V 7 bases and J 2 bases, and their ends lie 8 bases apart. CDR1 is given as LNHDA and CDR2 as SQIVND, both from the germline V gene (reference sequence). The CDR3, completed at both ends by the reference TRBV19 and TRBJ1-2 genes, gives the full variable domain DGGITQSPKYLFRKEGQNVTLSCEQNLNHDAMYWYRQDPGQGLRLIYYSQIVNDFQKGDIAEGYSVSREKKESFPLTVTSAQKNPTAFYLCASTRQNYGYTFGSGTRLTVV.